These T cell receptor beta chains were read from a single sample in a study of T cells in Graves' hyperthyroidism and ophthalmopathy. A single record per CDR3 protein comes from TCRdb applying MiXCR to the multiplex PCR reads. The table lists roughly 510,000 distinct CDR3 sequences, around 20% of them singletons, with more than 25% in the top ten. Sample: blood. These receptors came from a man between 18 and 35 years old with Graves' hyperthyroidism. CDR3s include the opening cysteine and the closing phenylalanine or tryptophan. Fields, in order: D gene, J gene, V gene, clone size, CDR3 DNA, CDR3 protein. A D gene is named only where the DNA matches it firmly. Not all rows give a size; the values are once, few, many and, for expanded clones, a class.

>TRBD1|TRBJ2-7|TRBV10-1|many
TGCGCCAGCAGTGAGCAAGGACAGGGACGGAACGAGCAGTACTTC
CASSEQGQGRNEQYF
>.|TRBJ2-5|TRBV12-3/TRBV12-4|.
TGTGCCAGCAGTTTCGTGGGCGAGGAAGAGACCCAGTACTTC
CASSFVGEEETQYF
>.|TRBJ1-5|TRBV12-3/TRBV12-4|many
TGTGCAAGCGGGGAGGGCGGTGAGCCCCAGCATTTT
CASGEGGEPQHF
>TRBD2|TRBJ2-1|TRBV6-1|.
TGTGCCAGCAGTGAACCTGGCGGGGGGGCAAATGAGCAGTTCTTC
CASSEPGGGANEQFF
>.|TRBJ2-7|TRBV28|few
TGTGCCAGCAGTCCCCGCAGCGCCACCTACGAGCAGTACTTC
CASSPRSATYEQYF
>.|TRBJ1-2|TRBV5-4|few
TGTGCCAGCAGCTTGAGGGCCGACAGACTCTATGACTACACCTTC
CASSLRADRLYDYTF
>.|TRBJ2-5|TRBV10-1|.
TGCGCCAGCAGTGACGGGGGCCCCCAAGAGGCCCAGTACTTC
CASSDGGPQEAQYF
>TRBD2|TRBJ2-2|TRBV28|many
TGTGCCAGCAGTTCCTGGACTAGCGGGGTCGCGAACACCGGGGAGCTGTTTTTT
CASSSWTSGVANTGELFF
>.|TRBJ1-5|TRBV19|many
TGTGCCAGTTGTAGTAAGGGGCATAGTCAGCCCCAGCATTTT
CASCSKGHSQPQHF
>.|TRBJ2-7|TRBV19|many
TGTGCCAGTACCAAGACAGGGACTTCCTACGAGCAGTACTTC
CASTKTGTSYEQYF
>.|TRBJ2-7|TRBV5-1|.
TGCGCCAGCAGCCGTTCGAGACTGACGACAGCCTACGAGCAGTACTTC
CASSRSRLTTAYEQYF
>TRBD2|TRBJ2-2|TRBV15|few
TGTGCCACCAGCAAGGGAACGGGGGGGTACACCGGGGAGCTGTTTTTT
CATSKGTGGYTGELFF
>.|TRBJ1-3|TRBV4-1|.
TGCGCCAGCAGCCAAGGGGGCACGAAAAGTGGAAACACCATATATTTT
CASSQGGTKSGNTIYF
>.|TRBJ1-5|TRBV6-1|many
TGTGCCAGCAGACCCGGACAGAACAGCAATCAGCCCCAGCATTTT
CASRPGQNSNQPQHF
>.|TRBJ1-3|TRBV6-1|many
TGTGCCAGCAGTGATCCGGACTCGGGAAACACCATATATTTT
CASSDPDSGNTIYF
>.|TRBJ2-5|TRBV20-1|.
TGCAGTGCACGGACATGGCGCGAACTGAGGATCCAGTACTTC
CSARTWRELRIQYF
>.|TRBJ1-1|TRBV5-1|many
TGCGCCAGCAGCTCAACAGGGAGCACTGAAGCTTTCTTT
CASSSTGSTEAFF
>.|TRBJ1-1|TRBV30|once
TGTGCCTGGAGTGTACTGGGGGACACTGATGCTTTCTTT
CAWSVLGDTDAFF
>.|TRBJ1-2|TRBV6-5|many
TGTGCCAGCAGTTACGACGTTAACTATGGCTACACCTTC
CASSYDVNYGYTF
>.|TRBJ1-6|TRBV6-1|.
TGTGCCAGCAGTGAAGTTGGGGGCTGGCTGAATTCACCCCTCCACTTT
CASSEVGGWLNSPLHF
>.|TRBJ2-4|TRBV5-1|few
TGCGCCAGCAGCTTACAGCTAGCCAAAAACATTCAGTACTTC
CASSLQLAKNIQYF
>.|TRBJ1-2|TRBV13|many
TGTGCCAGCAGCCAACTCGCGGGGTCTAACTATGGCTACACCTTC
CASSQLAGSNYGYTF
>TRBD2|TRBJ2-5|TRBV4-2|.
TGTGCCAGCAGCCAATCGCTAGCGGGGGCGATCCTCCAAGAGACCAAGTACTTC
CASSQSLAGAILQETKYF
>.|TRBJ2-5|TRBV28|many
TGTGCCAGCAGTTTGGTCGGACCCAACCAAGAGACCCAGTACTTC
CASSLVGPNQETQYF
>TRBD1|TRBJ2-5|TRBV19|.
TGTGCCAGTAGTATAGCCTCCGGGACAGGGCAGGAGACCCAGTACTTC
CASSIASGTGQETQYF
>.|TRBJ1-1|TRBV12-3/TRBV12-4|many
TGTGCCAGCAGCAAGGACATAGTCGCTTTCTTT
CASSKDIVAFF
>TRBD1|TRBJ2-5|TRBV12-3/TRBV12-4|many
TGTGCCAGCAGACCTGACAGGGGAGGCGGAGAGACCCAGTACTTC
CASRPDRGGGETQYF
>.|TRBJ2-1|TRBV7-8|few
TGTGCCAGCAGCTTAGAGTGGGGATTACAGTTCTTC
CASSLEWGLQFF
>.|TRBJ1-4|TRBV30|few
TGTGCCTGGAGTTACTGGGCCCCAACTAGGAATGAAAAACTGTTTTTT
CAWSYWAPTRNEKLFF
>TRBD2|TRBJ2-7|TRBV10-3|.
TGTGCCATCTCTCGGGGGGGACTAGCGGACTCCTACGAGCAGTACTTC
CAISRGGLADSYEQYF
>.|TRBJ2-2|TRBV27|many
TGTGCCAGCAGTTGGTCAGCGAACACCGGGGAGCTGTTTTTT
CASSWSANTGELFF
>.|TRBJ1-2|TRBV6-1|.
TGTGCCAGCAAGTCCTACCCGACAGCAGATGTCTATGGCTACACCTTC
CASKSYPTADVYGYTF
>.|TRBJ1-5|TRBV12-3/TRBV12-4|many
TGTGCCAGCAGCACGAGAACTCAGCCCCAGCATTTT
CASSTRTQPQHF
>TRBD1|TRBJ1-2|TRBV6-1|many
TGTGCCAGCAGTGAAGGGACTGGGACAGGGAACTATGGCTACACCTTC
CASSEGTGTGNYGYTF
>.|TRBJ1-5|TRBV30|.
TGTGCCTGGAGTAGAAGGGGCGATCAGCCCCAGCATTTT
CAWSRRGDQPQHF
>.|TRBJ1-1|TRBV10-1|many
TGCGCCAGCAGTGAAGGGGTTGTCGGTACTGAAGCTTTCTTT
CASSEGVVGTEAFF
>.|TRBJ1-2|TRBV2|many
TGTGCCAGCAGTCCAGACGGGATTAACTATGGCTACACCTTC
CASSPDGINYGYTF
>.|TRBJ1-2|TRBV29-1|few
TGCAGCGGCTGGACGGGTCTCTATGGCTACACCTTC
CSGWTGLYGYTF
>TRBD1|TRBJ2-7|TRBV6-1|few
TGTGCCAGCAACGAACCGGGACAGGCAATCCACGAGCAGTACTTC
CASNEPGQAIHEQYF
>TRBD1|TRBJ2-6|TRBV28|.
TGTGCCAGCAGTTTTCCAGGGGGCAGGCACTCTGGGGCCAACGTCCTGACTTTC
CASSFPGGRHSGANVLTF
>TRBD1|TRBJ2-5|TRBV12-3/TRBV12-4|many
TGTGCCAGCAGTTTCGAGACAGGGGCGGATGAGACCCAGTACTTC
CASSFETGADETQYF
>TRBD1|TRBJ1-2|TRBV30|many
TGTGCCTGCGGACAGGGATACTATGGCTACACCTTC
CACGQGYYGYTF
>.|TRBJ2-5|TRBV6-1|many
TGTGCCAGCAGTGAATTGATTAGCTTTACCCAAGAGACCCAGTACTTC
CASSELISFTQETQYF
>.|TRBJ1-1|TRBV7-2|few
TGTGCCAGCAGCCGTGATCTGGTAGTAATTGCTGAAGCTTTCTTT
CASSRDLVVIAEAFF
>.|TRBJ1-2|TRBV19|.
TGTGCCAGTAGTATTGCGGACAGCGGAAACTATGGCTACACCTTC
CASSIADSGNYGYTF
>TRBD1|TRBJ1-1|TRBV5-1|many
TGCGCCAGCAGCTCGGACCCGGGACAGGGGAACACTGAAGCTTTCTTT
CASSSDPGQGNTEAFF
>TRBD1|TRBJ1-5|TRBV27|.
TGTGCCAGCAGTCCGGGACAGGGTATGCAGCCCCAGCATTTT
CASSPGQGMQPQHF
>.|TRBJ2-2|TRBV24-1|.
TGTGCCACCAGACTACCAACCGGGGAGCTGTTTTTT
CATRLPTGELFF
>.|TRBJ1-5|TRBV19|many
TGTGCCAGTAGTATGGTAAGCAATCAGCCCCAGCATTTT
CASSMVSNQPQHF
>.|TRBJ1-2|TRBV27|.
TGTGCCAGCACCAATAACGCGGGGGTGTACGGCTACACCTTC
CASTNNAGVYGYTF
>.|TRBJ2-7|TRBV13|many
TGTGCCAGCAGCCCACGGTCGGGAGCCCTCCACGAGCAGTACTTC
CASSPRSGALHEQYF
>TRBD2|TRBJ2-7|TRBV5-1|many
TGCGCCAGCAGCTTGGACGGGGGGGCCCACTACGAGCAGTACTTC
CASSLDGGAHYEQYF
>.|TRBJ1-5|TRBV24-1|many
TGTGCCACCAGTGAATCTTTCCGCAATCAGCCCCAGCATTTT
CATSESFRNQPQHF
>.|TRBJ2-2|TRBV12-3/TRBV12-4|many
TGTGCCAGCAGTTTAACCTTGGGAGACACCGGGGAGCTGTTTTTT
CASSLTLGDTGELFF
>.|TRBJ1-2|TRBV20-1|many
TGCAGTGCCCCGGAGCAGATACAGGGATGGACCTTC
CSAPEQIQGWTF
>.|TRBJ2-5|TRBV2|few
TGTGCCAGCAGAATAAACCAAGAGACCCAGTACTTC
CASRINQETQYF